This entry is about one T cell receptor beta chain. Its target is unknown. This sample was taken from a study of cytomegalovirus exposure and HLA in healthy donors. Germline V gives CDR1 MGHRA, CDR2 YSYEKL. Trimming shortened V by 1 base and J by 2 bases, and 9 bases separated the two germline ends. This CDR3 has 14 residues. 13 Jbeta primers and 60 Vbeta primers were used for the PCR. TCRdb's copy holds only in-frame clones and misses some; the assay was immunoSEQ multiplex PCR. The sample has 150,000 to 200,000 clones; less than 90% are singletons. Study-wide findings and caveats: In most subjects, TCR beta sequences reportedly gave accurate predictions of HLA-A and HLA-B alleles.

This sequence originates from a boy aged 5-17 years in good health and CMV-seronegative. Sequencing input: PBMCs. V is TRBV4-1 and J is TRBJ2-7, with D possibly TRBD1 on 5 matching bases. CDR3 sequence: CASSQATAAYEQYF. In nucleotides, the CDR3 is TGCGCCAGCAGCCAAGCGACAGCCGCCTACGAGCAGTACTTC.